One sample yielded the 16 T cell receptor beta chains listed below, sequenced in a study of prognosis after radiotherapy for stage I lung cancer. Using two-round multiplex PCR, the authors amplified TCR beta CDR3 from genomic DNA. During first-round PCR, primers specific to each TRBV and TRBJ gene were used. MiXCR, applied by TCRdb to the multiplex PCR reads, yields one record per CDR3 protein. This repertoire shows about 59,000 distinct CDR3 sequences, around a quarter found once; its top ten account for 6% to 9%. This material consisted of PBMCs, taken before or after stereotactic body radiation therapy (not recorded which). These receptor sequences come from a donor aged 50 or older with non-small cell lung cancer.

As to this clonotype: With only one base between it and a far larger clone, this is likely a read error. The J gene is TRBJ2-7, the V gene TRBV6-2 or TRBV6-3; D gene ambiguous. CDR3 length: 11 residues. CDR1 and CDR2 (germline): MNHEY, SVGEGT. The CDR3 loop is CAVANSYDQYF. CDR3 nucleotides: TGCGCGGTGGCAAACTCCTACGATCAGTACTTC.

Of note for this clonotype: A much larger clone differs from this one at a single base, so this may be a read error. The CDR3 spells CASSISPVTGTEAFF. The CDR3 bases are TGTGCCAGCAGCATAAGTCCCGTGACGGGGACTGAAGCTTTCTTT. The chain joins TRBV6-2 or TRBV6-3 to TRBJ1-1; D gene ambiguous. The CDR3 length is 15 residues. Trimming pared 6 bases from V and 5 bases from J, leaving 19 bases between. Germline CDR1 MNHEY, CDR2 SVGEGT.

In this sample, this clonotype turned up many times. The CDR3 DNA reads as TGCGCCAGCAGCCTGACCGGGGCCCAAGAGACCCAGTACTTC. Translation gives CASSLTGAQETQYF. The gene calls are TRBV5-1 and TRBJ2-5; D tentatively fits TRBD1 or TRBD2 (5 bases each). CDR1 is SGHRS, CDR2 YFSETQ, per germline. This CDR3 is built from 14 residues. Deletions cut 4 bases from V and 1 base from J, with 11 bases between. Complete variable domain (other parts from reference TRBV5-1 and TRBJ2-5): KAGVTQTPRYLIKTRGQQVTLSCSPISGHRSVSWYQQTPGQGLQFLFEYFSETQRNKGNFPGRFSGRQFSNSRSEMNVSTLELGDSALYLCASSLTGAQETQYFGPGTRLLVL.

This clonotype was observed many times. The chain couples TRBV7-8 to TRBJ1-6, with a possible D match to TRBD1 (6 bases). Germline V gene data show CDR1 as SGHVS and CDR2 as FQNEAQ. This CDR3 is built from 17 residues. V lost 3 bases to trimming and J lost 3 bases, with 15 bases between them. Here the CDR3 reads CASSFTGMTHYNSPLHF. The CDR3 DNA sequence: TGTGCCAGCAGCTTCACAGGGATGACTCACTATAATTCACCCCTCCACTTT. The full variable domain, its missing parts supplied by reference TRBV7-8 and TRBJ1-6, is GAGVSQSPRYKVAKRGQDVALRCDPISGHVSLFWYQQALGQGPEFLTYFQNEAQLDKSGLPSDRFFAERPEGSVSTLKIQRTQQEDSAVYLCASSFTGMTHYNSPLHFGNGTRLTVT.

This clonotype was seen repeatedly, ten times or more. V is TRBV12-3 or TRBV12-4 and J is TRBJ1-5; no clear D gene. Trimming took 2 bases from V and 6 from J, leaving 8 bases between them. The CDR3 totals 13 residues. The CDR3 DNA sequence: TGTGCCAGCAGTTTACAGATCGGTCAGCCCCAGCATTTT. It codes for CASSLQIGQPQHF.

This clonotype was observed at least ten times. This rearrangement joins TRBV30 to TRBJ1-2; possibly TRBD1 for D (6 bases). V shed 3 bases and J shed 7 bases, with 12 bases lying between them. This CDR3 is 12 amino acids long. Germline V lookup: CDR1 GTSNPN, CDR2 SVGIG (reference sequence). The CDR3: CAWSGGAPGYTF. The DNA for the CDR3 is TGTGCCTGGAGCGGGGGGGCGCCTGGCTACACCTTC.

This clonotype was recorded only once. The chain links TRBV7-2 to TRBJ1-2, with no clear D. Trimming removed 1 base from V and 6 bases from J, with 15 bases in between. The CDR3 spans 15 residues. Germline CDR1 SGHTA, CDR2 FQGNSA. This CDR3 is CASSLVVWTPDGYTF. The CDR3 DNA reads TGTGCCAGCAGCTTAGTGGTCTGGACGCCGGATGGCTACACCTTC.

In this sample, this clonotype turned up many times. CDR3 DNA: TGTGCCAGCAGTTTAGAACAGGGGGCCTACGAGCAGTACTTC. It encodes CASSLEQGAYEQYF. The chain recombines TRBV12-3 or TRBV12-4 with TRBJ2-7, with 8 bases that match TRBD1. The CDR3 runs 14 residues. V lost 1 base to trimming and J lost 2 bases; unmatched junction nucleotides: 1.

To note about this clonotype: A read error is likely here: a far larger clone is one base away. This chain joins TRBV6-2 or TRBV6-3 and TRBJ2-5; D not certain. The germline V gene has CDR1 MNHEY and CDR2 SVGEGT. V was clipped by 5 bases and J by 3 bases, with 13 bases between them. The CDR3 is 14 amino acids. CDR3 amino acids: CASSEVTFKETQYF. CDR3 nucleotide sequence: TGTGCCAGCAGTGAGGTGACTTTCAAAGAGACCCAGTACTTC.

This clonotype was picked up many times. The chain joins TRBV7-8 to TRBJ1-2; possibly TRBD1 for D (6 bases). This CDR3 spans 15 amino acids. The germline CDR1 and CDR2 sequences are SGHVS and FQNEAQ. V lost 1 base to trimming and J lost 4 bases, with 13 bases between them. The CDR3 coding sequence is TGTGCCAGCAGCTTAGTGGGGGCGACAGGCTATGGCTACACCTTC. This sequence encodes CASSLVGATGYGYTF.

This clonotype was recorded at least ten times. V is TRBV4-2 and J is TRBJ2-3; TRBD2 might be the D (5 bases). CDR1 LGHNA and CDR2 YNFKEQ come from the germline V gene. This CDR3 is built from 14 residues. Trimming cost V 6 bases and J 4 bases, with 14 bases left between them. The CDR3 is CASRASFGADTQYF. For the CDR3, the DNA is TGTGCCAGCAGGGCTAGCTTTGGGGCAGATACGCAGTATTTT.

Turning to this clonotype: The junction departs from germline at one end; a sequencing error may be responsible. The chain couples TRBV6-2 or TRBV6-3 to TRBJ2-7; 10 bases line up with TRBD1. Germline values: CDR1 MNHEY, CDR2 SVGEGT. The CDR3 extends over 15 amino acids. The CDR3 region has the DNA TGTGCCAGCAGGGCCTGGACAGGGGGTCTCTACGAGCAGCACTTC. As protein: CASRAWTGGLYEQHF.

This clonotype was seen many times. V usage is TRBV4-1 and J usage is TRBJ2-7; weak D call: TRBD2 (5 bases). Trimming removed 0 bases from V and 7 bases from J, with 10 bases in between. The CDR3 is made up of 13 amino acids. Germline CDR1 is MGHRA and CDR2 is YSYEKL. CDR3 sequence: CASSQDWSGEQYF. Here the CDR3 DNA reads TGCGCCAGCAGCCAAGATTGGAGCGGAGAGCAGTACTTC.

The table lists this clonotype with many counts. The chain combines TRBV6-1 with TRBJ1-6; 8 bases align to TRBD1. Germline CDR1 is MNHNS and CDR2 is SASEGT. The CDR3 totals 15 residues. With V trimmed by 7 bases and J by 13 bases, 15 bases remained unmatched. CDR3 in amino acids: CASTNTGTGSSPLHF. The CDR3 DNA sequence: TGTGCCAGCACCAATACCGGGACAGGCTCTTCCCCCCTCCACTTT.

The chain employs TRBV28 and TRBJ1-5; D remains unclear. Germline V gene lookup returns CDR1 MDHEN and CDR2 SYDVKM. The CDR3 has 12 amino acids. Trimming pared 7 bases from V and 6 bases from J, leaving 10 bases between. The CDR3 sequence is CASNGQRQPQHF. The CDR3 bases are TGTGCCAGCAATGGCCAACGTCAGCCCCAGCATTTT.

Regarding this clonotype: Because it lacks the conserved phenylalanine or tryptophan at the end, this CDR3 is likely a read error. It is unclear where the CDR3 begins or ends on the DNA, so no DNA is shown, and the CDR3 is as TCRdb lists it. The chain employs TRBV6-9 and TRBJ1-1. Ends included, the CDR3 has 13 residues. The germline gives CDR1 MNHGY, CDR2 SVAAGI. CDR3 sequence: CASSLGGNIEDFI.